This entry lists 3 T cell receptor beta chains sequenced from one sample in a study of blood T cell repertoires in COVID-19 (dated by TCRdb to 2020 to 2022). The library was made by the immunoSEQ multiplex PCR assay. Not all clones reach the TCRdb copy of this immuneACCESS table, which keeps in-frame sequences only. Checked studies attribute under half of the gap to unresolved V genes and leave the rest unexplained. Across this sample there are about 160,000 clones, with roughly 84% seen only once. The biggest ten clones account for 15% to 20% of the sample. Sequencing used PBMCs or T cells enriched from blood (not recorded which). The receptors derive from a man between 60 and 75 years old who had recovered from COVID-19.

V usage is TRBV28 and J usage is TRBJ1-5, with 10 bases matching TRBD1. V lost 7 bases and J lost 6; bases outside the gene matches: 12. CDR3 length equals 16 residues. Germline values: CDR1 MDHEN, CDR2 SYDVKM. The CDR3 loop reads CASTQKRTGGSQPQHF. The CDR3, as DNA: TGTGCCAGCACGCAGAAGAGGACAGGGGGATCTCAGCCCCAGCATTTT.

The chain couples TRBV20-1 to TRBJ2-3; D gene uncertain. The CDR3 has 11 amino acids. From germline, CDR1 is DFQATT and CDR2 SNEGSKA (reference sequence). Trimming pared 7 bases from V and 2 bases from J, leaving 7 bases between. DNA for the CDR3: TGCAGTGGGCTTAACACAGATACGCAGTATTTT. This codes for CSGLNTDTQYF.

This rearrangement joins TRBV4-1 to TRBJ1-3; D remains unclear. V lost 4 bases and J 4 bases, leaving 14 bases between the germline ends. Germline-derived CDR1 and CDR2 are MGHRA and YSYEKL. The length of the CDR3 is 15 residues. The DNA of the CDR3 is TGCGCCAGCAGCCCTAAACTGACAATGGGAAACACCATATATTTT. This gives the protein CASSPKLTMGNTIYF.